The text below deals with one T cell receptor beta chain. The entry originates in a study of T cells in women clearing cervical HPV infection. TCRdb's copy holds only in-frame clones and misses some; the assay was immunoSEQ multiplex PCR. Its clone listing holds more than 20,000 clones. The sequencing input was blood buffy coat. The receptor was derived from a woman aged 18-69 years with a cervical HPV16 infection that either progressed to CIN3+ or cleared (not recorded which).

CDR3 loop: CASSPDREGYGYTF. The part of the CDR3 DNA that was read is TGTGCCAGCAGCCCGGACAGGGAGGGCTATGGC. The J gene is TRBJ1-2, the V gene TRBV2, with 8 bases fitting TRBD1. The sequence runs out 3 residues before the end of the CDR3; the remainder is reconstructed from the germline J gene. V was pared by 6 bases and J by 4 bases, with 7 bases of the junction left unmatched. In germline, CDR1 is SNHLY, CDR2 FYNNEI. The CDR3 length is 14 residues.